This TCR beta chain was documented in a study of blood T cell repertoires in COVID-19. Study details: The cDNA or gDNA used as material had been derived from T cells, B-cell-depleted T cells, or PBMCs.

Repertoires were generated with immunoSEQ multiplex PCR, while TCRdb's copy carries only in-frame clones and drops some. The sample has around 300,000 clones, 80% to 90% seen once. Enrollment of patients from Seattle took place during active infection, with longitudinal follow-up. Germline CDR1 is SGDLS and CDR2 is YYNGEE. This CDR3 is 15 amino acids long. J lost 0 bases, V lost 3 bases, and 3 bases had no gene match. This chain uses TRBV9 with TRBJ2-1, with 7 bases fitting TRBD2. Sequencing was carried out using peripheral blood. The receptor comes from a woman aged 45-59 years with COVID-19, enrolled during active disease. The CDR3 sequence: CASSAREGSYNEQFF. The DNA of the CDR3 is TGTGCCAGCAGCGCCAGGGAGGGCTCCTACAATGAGCAGTTCTTC.